The clone carrying this TCR beta chain came up a few times. V was shortened by 1 base and J by 7 bases, with 13 bases between the two germline ends. The germline V gene has CDR1 LGHDT and CDR2 YNNKEL (reference sequence). The CDR3 has 15 amino acids. TCRdb re-derived calls from the RT-PCR reads in MiXCR, one entry per CDR3 protein. This sample has about 700,000 distinct CDR3 sequences, with about 14% found just once. This TCR was recovered from a female donor in good health, serving as a healthy control. Sequencing was carried out using memory CD4+ T cells from blood. V and J are TRBV3-1 and TRBJ1-4; D may be TRBD1 (6 bases). The CDR3 nucleotides read TGTGCCAGCAGCCAAGTCGGGGGGGCCGGTGAAAAACTGTTTTTT. Translation gives CASSQVGGAGEKLFF.